This T cell receptor beta chain came from a study of blood T cell repertoires in COVID-19. Overall study: The samples span acute and convalescent COVID-19 from the United States, Italy and Spain.

How the authors handled the data: The assay estimated nucleated cells by amplifying reference gene primers. Sequencing was performed with immunoSEQ multiplex PCR; in TCRdb, only in-frame clones are kept and a portion is missing. The V and J calls and clone size come from that table; D and trimming were worked out from the DNA. The profile covers around 180,000 clones, with about 85% appearing a single time and around 10% taken by the ten largest. The CDR3 totals 16 residues. The germline CDR1 and CDR2 sequences are SGHRS and YFSETQ. V lost 3 bases and J lost 0; bases outside the gene matches: 1. This chain connects TRBV5-1 to TRBJ2-2, with 11 bases identical to TRBD2. The sequenced sample consisted of peripheral blood. The origin of this receptor is a woman over 75 with acute or convalescent COVID-19. The CDR3: CASSSGLAANTGELFF. For the CDR3, the DNA is TGCGCCAGCAGCTCGGGACTAGCGGCGAACACCGGGGAGCTGTTTTTT.